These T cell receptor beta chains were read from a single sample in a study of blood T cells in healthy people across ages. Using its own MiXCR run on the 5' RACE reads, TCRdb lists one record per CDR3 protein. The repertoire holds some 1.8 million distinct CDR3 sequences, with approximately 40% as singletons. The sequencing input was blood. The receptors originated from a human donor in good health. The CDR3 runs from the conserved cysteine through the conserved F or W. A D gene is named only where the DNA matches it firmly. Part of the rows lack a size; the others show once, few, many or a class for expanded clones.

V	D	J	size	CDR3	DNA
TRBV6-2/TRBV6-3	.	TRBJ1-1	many	CASSYDGNTEAFF	TGTGCCAGCAGTTATGACGGGAACACTGAAGCTTTCTTT
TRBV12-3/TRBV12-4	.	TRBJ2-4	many	CASSLVSGPRGAKNIQYF	TGTGCCAGCAGTTTAGTGTCCGGACCTCGAGGGGCCAAAAACATTCAGTACTTC
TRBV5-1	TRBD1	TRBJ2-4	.	CASSQRGTGGVQYF	TGCGCCAGCAGCCAGCGCGGGACAGGGGGGGTTCAGTACTTC
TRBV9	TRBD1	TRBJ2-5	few	CASSPGQGRYQETQYF	TGTGCCAGCAGCCCAGGACAGGGGCGATATCAAGAGACCCAGTACTTC
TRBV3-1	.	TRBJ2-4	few	CASSQVVGEQYF	TGTGCCAGCAGCCAAGTGGTTGGTGAGCAGTACTTC
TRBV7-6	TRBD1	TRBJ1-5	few	CASSANTGGYQPQHF	TGTGCCAGCAGCGCAAACACAGGGGGGTATCAGCCCCAGCATTTT
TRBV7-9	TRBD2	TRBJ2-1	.	CASSFGTSGGVDSYNEQFF	TGTGCCAGCAGCTTTGGGACTAGCGGGGGGGTCGACTCCTACAATGAGCAGTTCTTC
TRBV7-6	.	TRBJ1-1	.	CASSPPAANTEAFF	TGTGCCAGCAGCCCCCCGGCAGCCAACACTGAAGCTTTCTTT
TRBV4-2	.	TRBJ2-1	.	CASSHRSGTLQFF	TGTGCCAGCAGCCATCGTTCGGGAACTTTGCAGTTCTTC
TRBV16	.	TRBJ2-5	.	CASSQGTDRTQYF	TGTGCCAGCAGTCAGGGAACAGATCGGACCCAGTACTTC
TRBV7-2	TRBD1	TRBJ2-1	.	CASSLRGLAPSSYDEQFF	TGTGCCAGCAGCCTAAGGGGGCTAGCCCCGAGCTCCTACGATGAGCAGTTCTTC
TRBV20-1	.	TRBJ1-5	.	CSARPPTGSSNQPQHF	TGCAGTGCTAGACCGCCGACAGGCTCTAGCAATCAGCCCCAGCATTTT
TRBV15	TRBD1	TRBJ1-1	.	CATSRDPGGTEAFF	TGTGCCACCAGCAGAGACCCAGGGGGCACTGAAGCTTTCTTT
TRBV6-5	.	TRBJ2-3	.	CASSYVLATDTQYF	TGTGCCAGCAGTTACGTTCTAGCCACAGATACGCAGTATTTT
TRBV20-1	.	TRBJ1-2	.	CSARGTTNYGHTF	TGCAGTGCGAGGGGGACCACGAACTATGGCCACACCTTC
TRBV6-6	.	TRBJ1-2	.	CASSYSQGDGGYTF	TGTGCCAGCAGTTACTCTCAAGGCGATGGGGGCTACACCTTC
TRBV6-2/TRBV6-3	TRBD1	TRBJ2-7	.	CASSLRSTGASYEQYF	TGTGCCAGCAGTCTAAGGTCGACAGGGGCCTCCTACGAGCAGTACTTC
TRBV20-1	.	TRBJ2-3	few	CSASLSGDTQYF	TGCAGTGCTAGTCTCAGCGGAGATACGCAGTATTTT
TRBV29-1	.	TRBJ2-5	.	CSVIPRDLRETQYF	TGCAGCGTTATCCCGCGGGACCTAAGAGAGACCCAGTACTTC
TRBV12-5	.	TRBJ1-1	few	CASGFGHPVTEAFF	TGTGCTAGTGGTTTCGGACACCCGGTCACTGAAGCTTTCTTT
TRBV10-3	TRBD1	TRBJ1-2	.	CAISESTGDFYGYTF	TGTGCCATCAGTGAGTCGACAGGGGATTTTTACGGCTACACCTTC
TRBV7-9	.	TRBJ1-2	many	CASSLNGYTF	TGTGCCAGCAGTTTAAATGGCTACACCTTC
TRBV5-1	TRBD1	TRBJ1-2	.	CASSSTGDQYYGYTF	TGCGCCAGCAGCTCGACAGGGGACCAATACTATGGCTACACCTTC
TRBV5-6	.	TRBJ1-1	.	CASSSSPGWGNTEAFF	TGTGCCAGCAGCTCCTCTCCTGGTTGGGGGAACACTGAAGCTTTCTTT
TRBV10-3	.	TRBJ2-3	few	CAISESDIEITDTQYF	TGTGCCATCAGTGAATCCGACATCGAGATCACAGATACGCAGTATTTT
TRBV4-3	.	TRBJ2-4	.	CASSQGHRSGEQYF	TGCGCCAGCAGCCAGGGACACAGGTCTGGGGAGCAGTACTTC
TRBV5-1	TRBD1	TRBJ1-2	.	CASSLGAMTTGTSGYTF	TGCGCCAGCAGCTTGGGGGCTATGACGACAGGGACGAGTGGCTACACCTTC
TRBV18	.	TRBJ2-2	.	CASSPRGSGTGELFF	TGTGCCAGCTCACCACGAGGGTCGGGCACCGGGGAGCTGTTTTTT
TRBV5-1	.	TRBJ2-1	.	CATKWGVVDNEQFF	TGCGCCACCAAATGGGGGGTCGTCGACAATGAGCAGTTCTTC
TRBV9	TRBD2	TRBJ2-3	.	CASSASGDRTDTQYF	TGTGCCAGCAGCGCTAGCGGGGACCGCACAGATACGCAGTATTTT
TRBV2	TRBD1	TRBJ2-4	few	CASATVGGQGARLVKNIQYF	TGTGCCAGCGCGACGGTGGGAGGACAGGGGGCGCGTTTGGTCAAAAACATTCAGTACTTC
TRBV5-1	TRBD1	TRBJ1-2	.	CASSQGQGNGYTF	TGCGCCAGCAGCCAGGGACAGGGGAATGGCTACACCTTC
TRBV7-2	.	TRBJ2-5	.	CASSLWSSQETQYF	TGTGCCAGCAGCTTATGGTCCAGTCAAGAGACCCAGTACTTC
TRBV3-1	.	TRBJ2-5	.	CASSRAGIQTQYF	TGTGCCAGCAGCCGCGCGGGGATACAGACCCAGTACTTC
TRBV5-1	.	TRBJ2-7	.	CASSVRPQTGELSYEQYF	TGCGCCAGCAGCGTCCGACCCCAGACAGGAGAACTCTCCTACGAGCAGTACTTC
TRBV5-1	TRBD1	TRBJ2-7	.	CASSRGDRAINYEQYF	TGCGCCAGCAGCAGGGGAGACAGGGCGATAAACTACGAGCAGTACTTC
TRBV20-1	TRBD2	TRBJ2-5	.	CSARDFSGGVETQYF	TGCAGTGCTAGAGATTTTAGCGGGGGGGTCGAGACCCAGTACTTC
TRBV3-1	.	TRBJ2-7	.	CASSQGLTGRVGYEQYF	TGTGCCAGCAGCCAAGGTCTCACCGGCAGGGTTGGTTACGAGCAGTACTTC
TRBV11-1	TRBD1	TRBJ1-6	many	CASSSNRQGYNSPLHF	TGTGCCAGCAGCTCGAACAGACAGGGCTATAATTCACCCCTCCACTTT
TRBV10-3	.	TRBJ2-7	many	CAISESNSYEQYF	TGTGCCATCAGTGAGTCTAACAGTTACGAGCAGTACTTC
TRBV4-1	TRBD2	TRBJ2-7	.	CASSQGRGGAYSEQYF	TGCGCCAGCAGCCAAGGTCGGGGGGGCGCCTACAGTGAGCAGTACTTC
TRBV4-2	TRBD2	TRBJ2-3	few	CASSPTYGGAGDTQYF	TGTGCCAGCAGCCCGACGTACGGGGGGGCGGGAGATACGCAGTATTTT
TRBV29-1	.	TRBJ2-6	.	CSVGDRLQSGANVLTF	TGCAGCGTTGGGGACCGACTTCAGTCTGGGGCCAACGTCCTGACTTTC
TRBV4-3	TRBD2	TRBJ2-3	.	CASSQDQAGYTDTQYF	TGCGCCAGCAGCCAAGATCAAGCGGGGTACACAGATACGCAGTATTTT
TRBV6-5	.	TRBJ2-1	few	CASTFTGEGNEQFF	TGTGCCAGCACTTTTACGGGGGAAGGCAATGAGCAGTTCTTC
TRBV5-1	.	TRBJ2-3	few	CASRFDTDTQYF	TGCGCCAGCAGGTTCGACACAGATACGCAGTATTTT
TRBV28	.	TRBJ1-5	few	CASSLASMRAQHF	TGTGCCAGCAGTCTTGCCTCCATGAGGGCCCAGCATTTT
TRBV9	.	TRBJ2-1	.	CASSVTGTSNTEQFF	TGTGCCAGCAGCGTGACCGGGACATCGAACACTGAGCAGTTCTTC